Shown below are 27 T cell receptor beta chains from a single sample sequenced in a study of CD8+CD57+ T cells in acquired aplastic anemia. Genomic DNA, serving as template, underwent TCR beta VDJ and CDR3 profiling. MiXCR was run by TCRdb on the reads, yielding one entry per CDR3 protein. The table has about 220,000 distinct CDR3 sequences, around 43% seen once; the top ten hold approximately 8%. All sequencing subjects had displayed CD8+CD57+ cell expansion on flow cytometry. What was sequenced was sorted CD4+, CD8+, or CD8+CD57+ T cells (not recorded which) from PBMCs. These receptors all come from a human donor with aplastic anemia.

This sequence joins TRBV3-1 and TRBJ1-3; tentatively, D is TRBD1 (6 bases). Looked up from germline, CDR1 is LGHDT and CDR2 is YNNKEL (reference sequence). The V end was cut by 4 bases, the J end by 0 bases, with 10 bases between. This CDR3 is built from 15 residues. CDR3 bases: TGTGCCAGCAGCCTGGGACAAAACTCTGGAAACACCATATATTTT. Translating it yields CASSLGQNSGNTIYF.

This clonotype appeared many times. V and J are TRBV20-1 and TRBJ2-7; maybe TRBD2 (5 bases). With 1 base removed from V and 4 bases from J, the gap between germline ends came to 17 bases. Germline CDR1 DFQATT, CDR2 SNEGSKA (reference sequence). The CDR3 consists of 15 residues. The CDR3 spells CSARGAGRGLYEQYF. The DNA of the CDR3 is TGCAGTGCTAGAGGCGCAGGCAGAGGGTTGTACGAGCAGTACTTC.

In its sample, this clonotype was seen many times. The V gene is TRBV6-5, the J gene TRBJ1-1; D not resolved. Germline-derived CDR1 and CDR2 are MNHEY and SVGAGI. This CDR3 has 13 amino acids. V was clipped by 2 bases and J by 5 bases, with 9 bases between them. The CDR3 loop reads CASSYRESTEAFF. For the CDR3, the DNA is TGTGCCAGCAGTTACAGGGAGAGTACTGAAGCTTTCTTT.

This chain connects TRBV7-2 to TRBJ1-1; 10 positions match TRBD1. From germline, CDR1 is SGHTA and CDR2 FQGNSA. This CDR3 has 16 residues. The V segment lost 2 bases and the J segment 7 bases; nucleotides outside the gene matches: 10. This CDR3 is CASSLPSWGDRGEAFF. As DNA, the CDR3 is TGTGCCAGCAGCTTACCCTCCTGGGGGGACAGGGGTGAAGCTTTCTTT.

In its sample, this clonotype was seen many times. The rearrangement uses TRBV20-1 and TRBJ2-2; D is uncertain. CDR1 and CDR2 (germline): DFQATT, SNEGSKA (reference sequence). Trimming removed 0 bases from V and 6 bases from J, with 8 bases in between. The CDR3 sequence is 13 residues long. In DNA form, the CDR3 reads TGCAGTGCTAGAGATGAGGATGCCGGGGAGCTGTTTTTT. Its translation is CSARDEDAGELFF.

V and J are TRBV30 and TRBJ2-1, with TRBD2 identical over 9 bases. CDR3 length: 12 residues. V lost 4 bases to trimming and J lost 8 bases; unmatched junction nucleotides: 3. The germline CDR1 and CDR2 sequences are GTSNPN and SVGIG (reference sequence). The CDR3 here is CAWTSGIHEQFF. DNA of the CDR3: TGTGCCTGGACTAGCGGGATCCATGAGCAGTTCTTC.

In DNA, the CDR3 is TGTGCCAGCAGCTTTGGGGGCGGTGGGTCTGAAGCTTTCTTT. Protein product: CASSFGGGGSEAFF. This chain joins TRBV11-1 and TRBJ1-1; TRBD1 is a possible D gene (6 bases). V was shortened by 3 bases and J by 6 bases, with 14 bases between the two germline ends. The CDR3 contains 14 residues. From germline, CDR1 is SGHAT and CDR2 FQDESV (reference sequence).

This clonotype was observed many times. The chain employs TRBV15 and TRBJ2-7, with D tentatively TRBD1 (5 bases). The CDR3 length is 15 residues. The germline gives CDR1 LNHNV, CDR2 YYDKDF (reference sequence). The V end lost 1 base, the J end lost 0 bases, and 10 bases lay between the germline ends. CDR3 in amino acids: CATSRVDRASYEQYF. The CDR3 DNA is TGTGCCACCAGCAGAGTCGACAGAGCCTCCTACGAGCAGTACTTC. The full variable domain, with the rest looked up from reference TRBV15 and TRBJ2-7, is DAMVIQNPRYQVTQFGKPVTLSCSQTLNHNVMYWYQQKSSQAPKLLFHYYDKDFNNEADTPDNFQSRRPNTSFCFLDIRSPGLGDTAMYLCATSRVDRASYEQYFGPGTRLTVT.

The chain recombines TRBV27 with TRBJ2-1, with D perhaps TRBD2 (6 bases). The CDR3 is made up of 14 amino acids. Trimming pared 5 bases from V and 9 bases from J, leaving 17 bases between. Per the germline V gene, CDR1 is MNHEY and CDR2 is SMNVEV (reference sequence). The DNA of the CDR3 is TGTGCCAGCAGTGTCTTCGGGAGCTCCATTGAGCAGTTCTTC. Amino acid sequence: CASSVFGSSIEQFF.

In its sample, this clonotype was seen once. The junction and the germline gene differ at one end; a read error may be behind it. For the CDR3, the DNA is TGTGCCAGCAGCCGACAGGGGGACACTGAAGCTCTCTTT. Translation gives CASSRQGDTEALF. The V call is TRBV7-9, the J call TRBJ1-1, with 9 positions matching TRBD1. The CDR3 sequence is 13 residues long. CDR1 SEHNR and CDR2 FQNEAQ come from the germline V gene (reference sequence).

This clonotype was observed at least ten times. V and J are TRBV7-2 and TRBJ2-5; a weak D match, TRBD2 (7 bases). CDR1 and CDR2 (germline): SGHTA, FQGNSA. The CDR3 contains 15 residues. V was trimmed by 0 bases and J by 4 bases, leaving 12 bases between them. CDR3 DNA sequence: TGTGCCAGCAGCTTAGCCGGGGGGCTCGGAGAGACCCAGTACTTC. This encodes CASSLAGGLGETQYF.

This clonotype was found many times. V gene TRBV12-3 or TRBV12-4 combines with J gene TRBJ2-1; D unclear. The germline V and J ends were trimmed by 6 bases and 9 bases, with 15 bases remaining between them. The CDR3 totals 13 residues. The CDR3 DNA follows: TGTGCCAGCAGCGCAAAGGGTATGGCTGAGCAGTTCTTC. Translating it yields CASSAKGMAEQFF.

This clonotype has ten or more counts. The CDR3 DNA reads TGTGCCAGCAGCTTGGAACTTACCTACGAGCAGTACTTC. Amino acids: CASSLELTYEQYF. V and J are TRBV7-6 and TRBJ2-7, with D uncertain. The CDR3 consists of 13 residues. V was shortened by 3 bases and J by 2 bases, with 8 bases between the two germline ends. Looked up from germline, CDR1 is SGHVS and CDR2 is FNYEAQ.

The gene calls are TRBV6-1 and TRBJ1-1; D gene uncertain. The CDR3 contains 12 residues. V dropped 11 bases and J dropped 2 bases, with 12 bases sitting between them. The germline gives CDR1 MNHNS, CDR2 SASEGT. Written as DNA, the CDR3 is TGTGCCTGCCGGGTCCTTAACACTGAAGCTTTCTTT. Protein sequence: CACRVLNTEAFF.

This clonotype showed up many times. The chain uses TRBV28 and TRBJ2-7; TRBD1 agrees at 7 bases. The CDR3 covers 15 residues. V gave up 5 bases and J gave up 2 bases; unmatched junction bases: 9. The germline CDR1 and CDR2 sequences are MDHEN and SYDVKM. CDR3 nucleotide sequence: TGTGCCAGCAGTGCCACACAGGGGACGCCCTACGAGCAGTACTTC. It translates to CASSATQGTPYEQYF.

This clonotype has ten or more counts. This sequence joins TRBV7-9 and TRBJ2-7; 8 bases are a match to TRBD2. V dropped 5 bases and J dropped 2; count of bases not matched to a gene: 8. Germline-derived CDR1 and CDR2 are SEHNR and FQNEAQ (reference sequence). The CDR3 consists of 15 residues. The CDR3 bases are TGTGCCAGCAGCCCGACTAGCGTTGCCACCTACGAGCAGTACTTC. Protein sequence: CASSPTSVATYEQYF.

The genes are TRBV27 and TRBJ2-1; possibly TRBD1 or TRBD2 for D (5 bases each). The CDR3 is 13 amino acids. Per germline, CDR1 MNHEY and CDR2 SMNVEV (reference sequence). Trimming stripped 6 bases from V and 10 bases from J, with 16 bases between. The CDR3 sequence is CASRRGSQNEQFF. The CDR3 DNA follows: TGTGCCAGCAGGAGGGGCAGCCAAAACGAGCAGTTCTTC.

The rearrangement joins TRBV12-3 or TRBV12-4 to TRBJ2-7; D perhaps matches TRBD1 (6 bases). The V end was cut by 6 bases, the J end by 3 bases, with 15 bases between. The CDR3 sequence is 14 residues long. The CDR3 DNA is TGTGCCAGCAGGCAAATACAGGGTAACTACGAGCAGTACTTC. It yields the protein CASRQIQGNYEQYF.

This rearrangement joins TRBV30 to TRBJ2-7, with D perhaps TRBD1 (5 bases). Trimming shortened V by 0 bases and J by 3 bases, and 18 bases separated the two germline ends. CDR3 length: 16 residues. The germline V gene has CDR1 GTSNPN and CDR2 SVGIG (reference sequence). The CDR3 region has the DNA TGTGCCTGGAGTGTCGCGGTGGGTAGGGGTGGCTACGAGCAGTACTTC. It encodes CAWSVAVGRGGYEQYF.

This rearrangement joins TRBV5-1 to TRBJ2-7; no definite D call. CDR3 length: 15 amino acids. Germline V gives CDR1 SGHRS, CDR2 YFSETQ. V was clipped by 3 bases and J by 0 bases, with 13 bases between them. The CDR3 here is CASSSANESSYEQYF. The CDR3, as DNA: TGCGCCAGCAGCTCGGCGAACGAATCCTCCTACGAGCAGTACTTC.

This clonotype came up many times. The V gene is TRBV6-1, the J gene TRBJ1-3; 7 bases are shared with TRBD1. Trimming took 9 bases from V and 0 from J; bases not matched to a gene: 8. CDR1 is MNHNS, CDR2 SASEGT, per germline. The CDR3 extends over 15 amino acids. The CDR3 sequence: CASAGTADSGNTIYF. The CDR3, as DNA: TGTGCCAGTGCCGGGACAGCTGACTCTGGAAACACCATATATTTT.

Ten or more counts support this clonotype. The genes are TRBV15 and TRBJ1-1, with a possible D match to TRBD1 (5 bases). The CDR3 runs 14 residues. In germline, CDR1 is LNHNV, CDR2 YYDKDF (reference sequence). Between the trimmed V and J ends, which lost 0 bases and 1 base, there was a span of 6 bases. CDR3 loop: CATSRDGGNTEAFF. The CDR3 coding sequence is TGTGCCACCAGCAGAGATGGGGGGAACACTGAAGCTTTCTTT.

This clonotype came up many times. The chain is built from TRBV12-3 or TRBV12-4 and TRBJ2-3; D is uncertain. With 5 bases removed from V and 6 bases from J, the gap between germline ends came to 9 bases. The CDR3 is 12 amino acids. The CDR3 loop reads CASSAIRDTQYF. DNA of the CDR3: TGTGCCAGCAGTGCAATAAGGGATACGCAGTATTTT.

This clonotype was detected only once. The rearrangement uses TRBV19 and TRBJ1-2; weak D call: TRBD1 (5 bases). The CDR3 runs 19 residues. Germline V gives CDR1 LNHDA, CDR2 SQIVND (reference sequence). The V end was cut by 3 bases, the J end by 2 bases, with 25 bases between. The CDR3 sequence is CASSIWVWDPGRLNYGYTF. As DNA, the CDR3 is TGTGCCAGTAGTATTTGGGTTTGGGACCCGGGACGGCTAAACTATGGCTACACCTTC.

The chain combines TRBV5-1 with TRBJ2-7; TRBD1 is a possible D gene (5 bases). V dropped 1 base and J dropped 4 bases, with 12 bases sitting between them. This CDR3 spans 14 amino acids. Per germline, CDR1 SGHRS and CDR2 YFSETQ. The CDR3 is CASSLQGSQYEQYF. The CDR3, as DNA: TGCGCCAGCAGCTTGCAGGGCAGCCAATACGAGCAGTACTTC.

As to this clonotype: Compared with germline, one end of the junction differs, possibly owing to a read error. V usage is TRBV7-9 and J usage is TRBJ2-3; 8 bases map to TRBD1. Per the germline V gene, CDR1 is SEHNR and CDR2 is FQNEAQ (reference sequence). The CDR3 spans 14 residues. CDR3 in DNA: TGTGCCACCAGCTCTAACAGGGGGACAGATATGCAGTATTTT. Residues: CATSSNRGTDMQYF.

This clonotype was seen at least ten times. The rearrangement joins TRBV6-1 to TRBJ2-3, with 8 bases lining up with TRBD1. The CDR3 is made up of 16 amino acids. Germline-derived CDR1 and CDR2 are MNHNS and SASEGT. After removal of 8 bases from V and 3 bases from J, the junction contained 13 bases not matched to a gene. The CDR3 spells CASPYSRQGLTDTQYF. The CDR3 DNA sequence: TGTGCCAGCCCTTACTCTAGACAGGGGCTGACAGATACGCAGTATTTT.